This T cell receptor (beta chain) stems from a study of cytomegalovirus exposure and HLA in healthy donors. The primer mix had 60 Vbeta and 13 Jbeta primers. The assay was immunoSEQ multiplex PCR, and TCRdb's table has in-frame clones only and misses some. The sample contains about 250,000 clones, about 75% of which appear only once. The germline gives CDR1 LGHNA, CDR2 YNFKEQ. Deletions cut 0 bases from V and 3 bases from J, with 10 bases between. This CDR3 region has 15 residues. Sequenced material: PBMCs. This chain links TRBV4-2 with TRBJ2-3; D remains ambiguous. This TCR came from a female donor in good health and CMV-seronegative. The CDR3 protein is CASSQEAHGTDTQYF. The CDR3 nucleotides are TGTGCCAGCAGCCAAGAAGCACACGGGACAGATACGCAGTATTTT.